The source of this T cell receptor beta chain is a study of response to subunit inactivated influenza vaccine. In this sample, this clonotype turned up a few times. Its antigen is currently unknown. CDR3 length equals 16 residues. V shed 3 bases and J shed 4 bases, with 15 bases lying between them. Germline V CDR1 and CDR2: KGHSH, LQKENI. Study findings and constraints: Each seasonal influenza vaccination, the authors suggested, recruits few new T cells.

TCRdb analysed the RT-PCR reads with MiXCR anew, one entry per CDR3 protein. The sample lists more than 550,000 distinct CDR3 sequences, about 11% occurring once. Sequencing was performed on PBMCs from blood, taken on the day of vaccination. This chain links TRBV18 with TRBJ2-2; perhaps D is TRBD1 or TRBD2 (5 bases each). The receptor was isolated from a man aged 50-59 years who received an inactivated influenza vaccine. In nucleotides, the CDR3 is TGTGCCAGCTCACCTCTGGGACGGTCGAGCACCGGGGAGCTGTTTTTT. Its protein is CASSPLGRSSTGELFF.